This T cell receptor (beta chain) was captured by sequencing in a study of Ad26.COV2.S vaccination and SARS-CoV-2 variants. About the study: Enrollment placed the donor in the COV1001 Ad26.COV2.S trial arm. General study findings and limits: Vaccine recipients surpassed placebo recipients in spike-specific TCR breadth. Analyses of TCR breadth and depth may have underestimated total T cell responses. Similar non-spike TCR breadth was observed in recipients of vaccine and of placebo.

After removal of 7 bases from V and 10 bases from J, the junction contained 7 bases not matched to a gene. The CDR3 sequence is 14 residues long. CDR1 is LGHNT, CDR2 FRNRAP, per germline. Assay used: immunoSEQ multiplex PCR; TCRdb lists only in-frame clones, some missing. The table records 450,000 to 550,000 clones, 89% of them present only once. Described treatment: some 19 received Ad26.COV2.S at low or high dose, single or two shots; about 5 received placebo; per-sample allocation not given. Sample collection was performed on day 63 after the first vaccine or placebo injection. A note on this clone: Antigen unknown.

The sequencing here drew on peripheral blood, taken in a trial of Ad26.COV2.S vaccine versus placebo. The TCR comes from a person aged 18-60 years who received the Ad26.COV2.S COVID-19 vaccine or a placebo. This rearrangement joins TRBV12-5 to TRBJ2-1, with 13 bases lining up with TRBD2. The CDR3 protein is CASDTGTSGIEQFF. CDR3 DNA: TGTGCTAGTGACACCGGGACTAGCGGGATCGAGCAGTTCTTC.